Following are 18 T cell receptor beta chains from one sample sequenced in a study of T cell repertoires in cytomegalovirus infection. For these TCRs, the target antigens are not known. TCRdb itself ran the reads through MiXCR, one entry per CDR3 protein. The data show approximately 1,000,000 distinct CDR3 sequences, with roughly a third seen just once and about an eighth held by the top ten. The sample in question was cultured CD8+ T cells from PBMCs, obtained from culture after CMV antigen stimulation. These receptors all come from a human donor in good health (CMV status not recorded). Some clones in this sample may be carry-over from other donors' samples.

In regard to this clonotype: A much larger clone is a single base away; this may be a read error. This chain links TRBV7-8 with TRBJ2-7, with 9 bases lining up with TRBD1. CDR3 length: 13 residues. The J segment lost 4 bases and the V segment lost 10 bases, leaving 8 bases of the junction unmatched. CDR1 is SGHVS, CDR2 FQNEAQ, per germline. The DNA for the CDR3 is TGTGCCAACAGACCCGGGACAGGGTACGAGCAGTACTTC. Translation: CANRPGTGYEQYF.

This clonotype appeared many times. The chain recombines TRBV29-1 with TRBJ2-1, with D perhaps TRBD1 or TRBD2 (6 bases each). Germline lookup yields CDR1 SQVTM and CDR2 ANQGSEA. V dropped 3 bases and J dropped 4 bases, with 13 bases sitting between them. CDR3 size: 14 residues. This CDR3 is CSVERGQVYNEQFF. As DNA, the CDR3 is TGCAGCGTTGAGCGGGGACAAGTTTACAATGAGCAGTTCTTC.

This clonotype was found once. The chain links TRBV6-4 to TRBJ2-1, with D possibly being TRBD1 (6 bases). Looked up from germline, CDR1 is MRHNA and CDR2 is SNTAGT. The CDR3 has 15 amino acids. V gave up 5 bases and J gave up 7 bases, with 18 bases separating them. The CDR3 nucleotides read TGTGCCAGCAGTTTACTACCGGGACATCAGAATGAGCAGTTCTTC. Residues: CASSLLPGHQNEQFF.

In this sample, this clonotype turned up once. Here the CDR3 DNA reads TGTGCCAGCAGAAAGGGACAGCGCAATCAGCCCCAGCATTTT. It encodes CASRKGQRNQPQHF. The V call is TRBV27, the J call TRBJ1-5; 7 nucleotides agree with TRBD1. The CDR3 totals 14 residues. Germline trimming cut 6 bases from V and 2 bases from J; bases unmatched to any gene: 4. Germline CDR1 and CDR2: MNHEY and SMNVEV (reference sequence).

This clonotype showed up many times. The V and J genes are TRBV7-2 and TRBJ2-7, with 8 bases that match TRBD1. The CDR3 is 13 residues long. Germline values: CDR1 SGHTA, CDR2 FQGNSA. The J segment lost 6 bases and the V segment lost 3 bases, leaving 4 bases of the junction unmatched. The CDR3 loop is CASSFGTGGEQYV. As DNA, the CDR3 is TGTGCCAGCAGCTTCGGTACAGGGGGCGAGCAGTACGTC.

The count of this clonotype is one. Lacking the conserved final phenylalanine or tryptophan, this CDR3 likely reflects a read error. The gene calls are TRBV27 and TRBJ2-5; TRBD2 might be the D (6 bases). The germline V and J ends were trimmed by 6 bases and 3 bases, with 14 bases remaining between them. Germline CDR1 MNHEY, CDR2 SMNVEV (reference sequence). The CDR3 extends over 14 amino acids. The CDR3 is CASSPYGEEETQYS. CDR3 bases: TGTGCCAGCAGCCCCTATGGGGAGGAAGAGACCCAGTACTCC.

A few counts support this clonotype. The J gene is TRBJ2-5, the V gene TRBV6-1, with TRBD1 identical over 7 bases. This CDR3 is 16 amino acids long. The V gene's germline CDR1 is MNHNS and CDR2 SASEGT. J lost 1 base, V lost 7 bases, and 12 bases had no gene match. CDR3 in DNA: TGTGCCAGCAACCTCCGACAGGGACGTTTCCAAGAGACCCAGTACTTC. Translating it yields CASNLRQGRFQETQYF.

Note on this clonotype: One base away lies a much larger clone, so this may be a sequencing read error. The gene calls are TRBV7-2 and TRBJ2-3; D gene unclear. The CDR3 contains 13 residues. CDR1 is SGHTA, CDR2 FQGNSA, per germline. V lost 5 bases and J 2 bases, leaving 8 bases between the germline ends. The CDR3 coding sequence is TGTGCCAGCAGCGCGGAAGTCACAGATACGCAGTATTTT. It yields the protein CASSAEVTDTQYF.

The rearrangement links TRBV28 to TRBJ1-5, with 8 bases lining up with TRBD1. V shed 7 bases and J 0 bases; nucleotides not matched to a gene: 14. The CDR3 is 18 residues long. Germline lookup yields CDR1 MDHEN and CDR2 SYDVKM. CDR3 nucleotides: TGTGCCAGCAACTTTCGGACAGGGAGTCTCTATAGCAATCAGCCCCAGCATTTT. It specifies CASNFRTGSLYSNQPQHF.

The chain couples TRBV19 to TRBJ1-1; D is perhaps TRBD1 (5 bases). V was clipped by 6 bases and J by 1 base, with 12 bases between them. CDR3 length equals 14 residues. Germline V gene lookup returns CDR1 LNHDA and CDR2 SQIVND (reference sequence). This chain's CDR3 is CASRPTDWNTEAFF. CDR3 sequence (DNA): TGTGCCAGTAGGCCGACAGACTGGAACACTGAAGCTTTCTTT.

This clonotype was counted ten times or more. The V call is TRBV7-6, the J call TRBJ1-1, with D perhaps matching TRBD1 (5 bases). In germline, CDR1 is SGHVS, CDR2 FNYEAQ. V lost 5 bases and J 0 bases, leaving 13 bases between the germline ends. The CDR3 runs to 15 residues. Written as DNA, the CDR3 is TGTGCCAGCAGCCCTTTACGGGACCTGAACACTGAAGCTTTCTTT. Protein sequence: CASSPLRDLNTEAFF.

This sequence joins TRBV7-8 and TRBJ1-5; D possibly corresponds to TRBD1 (6 bases). This CDR3 is built from 14 residues. The germline gives CDR1 SGHVS, CDR2 FQNEAQ. The V end was cut by 2 bases, the J end by 4 bases, with 9 bases between. This CDR3 is CASSLRTANQPQHF. The CDR3 nucleotides read TGTGCCAGCAGCTTAAGGACAGCAAATCAGCCCCAGCATTTT.

J is TRBJ1-6 and V is TRBV5-1; no reliable D call. This CDR3 has 14 residues. Germline CDR1 reads SGHRS; CDR2 reads YFSETQ. Trimming pared 5 bases from V and 5 bases from J, leaving 11 bases between. CDR3 in DNA: TGCGCCAGCAGACCTGGGGAAAATAATTCACCCCTCCACTTT. Translated: CASRPGENNSPLHF.

Notes on this clonotype: One end of the junction does not line up with germline, which may come from a read error. The gene calls are TRBV7-2 and TRBJ2-3, with 10 bases that match TRBD2. The germline V gene encodes CDR1 SGHTA and CDR2 FQGNSA. The CDR3 contains 17 residues. In DNA form, the CDR3 reads TGTGCCAGCAGCTTAGCGAACCTAGCGGGGGTCCAAGATACGCAGTGTTTT. Translated: CASSLANLAGVQDTQCF.

Only a few counts were recorded for this clonotype. V usage is TRBV10-2 and J usage is TRBJ2-1; 8 bases fit TRBD2. The CDR3 loop spans 14 amino acids. Germline V gives CDR1 WSHSY, CDR2 SAAADI. Losses at the gene ends were 8 bases for V and 2 bases for J; bases not matched to a gene: 5. CDR3 nucleotides: TGCGCCAGCGCGCGGGGGGCCGCCTACAATGAGCAGTTCTTC. This gives the protein CASARGAAYNEQFF.

This clonotype has ten or more counts. The J gene is TRBJ1-1, the V gene TRBV7-8; tentative D call: TRBD1 (6 bases). The germline gives CDR1 SGHVS, CDR2 FQNEAQ. CDR3 size: 14 residues. V was trimmed by 5 bases and J by 1 base, leaving 11 bases between them. The CDR3 DNA is TGTGCCAGCAGCCCGGGGGACAAGAACACTGAAGCTTTCTTT. Protein sequence: CASSPGDKNTEAFF.

As for this clonotype: A much larger clone lies one base from this, so it may be a read error. This rearrangement joins TRBV7-6 to TRBJ2-1; no clear D. V was shortened by 1 base and J by 5 bases, with 9 bases between the two germline ends. CDR3 length equals 14 residues. CDR1 and CDR2 (germline): SGHVS, FNYEAQ. CDR3 nucleotide sequence: TGTGCCAGCAGCTTAGTTAGGGTTAACAATGAGCAGTTCTTC. Its translation: CASSLVRVNNEQFF.

The V and J genes are TRBV9 and TRBJ2-5; TRBD1 agrees at 9 bases. V was pared by 4 bases and J by 5 bases, with 12 bases of the junction left unmatched. This CDR3 spans 16 amino acids. The V gene's germline CDR1 is SGDLS and CDR2 YYNGEE. This chain's CDR3 is CASSLQNRGQGETQYF. The CDR3 bases are TGTGCCAGCAGCTTACAAAACAGGGGGCAGGGTGAGACCCAGTACTTC.